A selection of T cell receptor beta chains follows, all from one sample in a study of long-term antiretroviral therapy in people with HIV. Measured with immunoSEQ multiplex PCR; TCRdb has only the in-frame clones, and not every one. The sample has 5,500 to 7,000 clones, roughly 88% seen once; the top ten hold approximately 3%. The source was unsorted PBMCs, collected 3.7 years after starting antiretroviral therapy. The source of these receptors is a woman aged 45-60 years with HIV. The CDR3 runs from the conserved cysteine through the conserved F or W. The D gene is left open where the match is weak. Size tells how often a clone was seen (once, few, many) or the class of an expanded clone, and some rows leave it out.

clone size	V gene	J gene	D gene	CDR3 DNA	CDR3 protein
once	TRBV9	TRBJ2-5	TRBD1	TGTGCCAGCAGCGTAGGGGGCAGGGGGTCGGAGACCCAGTACTTC	CASSVGGRGSETQYF
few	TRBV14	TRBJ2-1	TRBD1	TGTGCCAGCAGCCAATGGACAGGGCGGGATGAGCAGTTCTTC	CASSQWTGRDEQFF
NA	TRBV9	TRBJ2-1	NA	TGTGCCAGCAGCGTAGATCCCCAGGAGACCTCCTACAATGAGCAGTTCTTC	CASSVDPQETSYNEQFF
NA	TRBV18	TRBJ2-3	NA	TGTGCCAGCTCACCACCGTCAGGGGACACAGATACGCAGTATTTT	CASSPPSGDTDTQYF
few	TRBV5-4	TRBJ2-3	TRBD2	TGTGCCAGCAGCTTGTATGCGGGAGGAAGCACAGATACGCAGTATTTT	CASSLYAGGSTDTQYF
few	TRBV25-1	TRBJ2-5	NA	TGTGCCAGCAGTGATGTTTGGGGGAGGACAGAGACCCAGTACTTC	CASSDVWGRTETQYF
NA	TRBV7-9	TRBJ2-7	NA	TGTGCCAGCAGCTCGGGACTGCCGCCGGGGGAGCAGTACTTC	CASSSGLPPGEQYF
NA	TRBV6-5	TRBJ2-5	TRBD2	TGTGCCAGCAGCTCCCGCGGGAGCGGGGAGACCCAGTACTTC	CASSSRGSGETQYF
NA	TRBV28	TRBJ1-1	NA	TGTGCCAGCAGGCACGTCTTGACTGAAGCTTTCTTT	CASRHVLTEAFF
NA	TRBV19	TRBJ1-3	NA	TGTGCCAGTAGTCCCGCCGACTCTGGAAACACCATATATTTT	CASSPADSGNTIYF
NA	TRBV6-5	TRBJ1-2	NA	TGTGCCAGCAGTTCACTGACAGGCCCCTATGGCTACACCTTC	CASSSLTGPYGYTF
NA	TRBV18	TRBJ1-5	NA	TGTGCCAGCTCATTATATGGACAGAGCAATCAGCCCCAGCATTTT	CASSLYGQSNQPQHF
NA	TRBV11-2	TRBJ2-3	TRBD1	TGTGCCAGCAGCGTTACAGGGGGAGATACGCAGTATTTT	CASSVTGGDTQYF
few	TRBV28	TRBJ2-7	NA	TGTGCCAGCAGTTTGGACAGTCCCCCCCGGGAGCAGTACTTC	CASSLDSPPREQYF